A single sample is the source of the 12 T cell receptor beta chains below, sequenced in a study of T-cell reconstitution after alpha-beta-depleted transplantation in children. Molecular barcoding with unique molecular identifiers was used for the TCRbeta library. TCRdb re-called the PCR reads with MiXCR, one entry per CDR3 protein. This sample has over 400,000 distinct CDR3 sequences; about an eighth occur once, and the top ten carry over 5.5%. Sequencing used PBMCs from the stem cell graft donor, obtained from the stem cell graft. The receptors originated from a human donor who donated a stem cell graft to a child with combined immunodeficiency.

This clonotype was recorded a few times. This rearrangement joins TRBV29-1 to TRBJ1-2; 10 bases map to TRBD1. The junction had 3 bases not matched to a gene; V was cut back by 4 bases and J by 4 bases. This CDR3 has 13 amino acids. The germline V gene encodes CDR1 SQVTM and CDR2 ANQGSEA. The CDR3 coding sequence is TGCAGCGTTGGCCGGGACAGGGGCTATGGCTACACCTTC. This translates into CSVGRDRGYGYTF.

The chain has TRBV20-1 and TRBJ2-7, with D tentatively TRBD1 (6 bases). The CDR3 has 15 amino acids. Germline V gene sequence: CDR1 DFQATT, CDR2 SNEGSKA (reference sequence). Trimming cost V 0 bases and J 11 bases, with 23 bases left between them. The CDR3 region is CSARDPTGTPLQEYF. DNA for the CDR3: TGCAGTGCTAGAGATCCCACAGGGACCCCTCTACAGGAGTACTTC.

This clonotype was recorded a few times. The chain links TRBV20-1 to TRBJ1-4; the D is unclear. The CDR3 consists of 12 residues. V was pared by 2 bases and J by 8 bases, with 9 bases between. Germline CDR1 reads DFQATT; CDR2 reads SNEGSKA (reference sequence). The CDR3 loop reads CSARTDGEKLFF. The CDR3 DNA reads TGCAGTGCTAGAACCGACGGAGAAAAACTGTTTTTT.

The chain combines TRBV11-2 with TRBJ2-3, with D perhaps assigned TRBD1 or TRBD2 (5 bases each). The CDR3 loop spans 17 amino acids. V was clipped by 3 bases and J by 5 bases, with 21 bases between them. Per the germline V gene, CDR1 is SGHAT and CDR2 is FQNNGV. The CDR3 nucleotides are TGTGCCAGCAGCTTTCCCCCACAGGTCCGAGGAGGAGATACGCAGTATTTT. Translating it yields CASSFPPQVRGGDTQYF.

The table lists this clonotype with a few counts. The rearrangement uses TRBV28 and TRBJ2-5; D may be TRBD2 (7 bases). The V gene lost 6 bases and the J gene lost 6 bases, with 14 bases spanning the gap. Per germline, CDR1 MDHEN and CDR2 SYDVKM. The CDR3 is made up of 13 amino acids. The CDR3 DNA is TGTGCCAGCAGGCTTGGGGGGGCTAAGACCCAGTACTTC. Translating it yields CASRLGGAKTQYF.

In its sample, this clonotype was seen a few times. The rearrangement links TRBV12-3 or TRBV12-4 to TRBJ2-3; perhaps TRBD2 as D (6 bases). This CDR3 contains 15 residues. Trimming shortened V by 3 bases and J by 6 bases, and 16 bases separated the two germline ends. The CDR3 bases are TGTGCCAGCAGTTTTATAGGGAGGCGAGCTGATACGCAGTATTTT. Translation gives CASSFIGRRADTQYF.

The rearrangement uses TRBV20-1 and TRBJ2-1, with 10 nucleotides matching TRBD2. This CDR3 has 13 amino acids. The V and J ends lost 7 bases and 2 bases, in that order; junction bases with no gene match: 2. Germline values: CDR1 DFQATT, CDR2 SNEGSKA (reference sequence). CDR3 amino acids: CSVAGGPYNEQFF. The CDR3 coding sequence is TGCAGTGTAGCGGGGGGACCCTACAATGAGCAGTTCTTC.

The V gene is TRBV29-1, the J gene TRBJ2-5; no clear D gene. The CDR3 has 15 residues. Between the trimmed V and J ends, which lost 5 bases and 5 bases, there was a span of 21 bases. Germline V CDR1 and CDR2: SQVTM, ANQGSEA. The chain's CDR3 is CSVPRLKRPCETQYF. In DNA form, the CDR3 reads TGCAGCGTTCCACGACTCAAAAGGCCTTGCGAGACCCAGTACTTC.

This clonotype was picked up a small number of times. The genes are TRBV20-1 and TRBJ2-7; 9 bases align to TRBD2. Germline CDR1 is DFQATT and CDR2 is SNEGSKA (reference sequence). The CDR3 is made up of 13 amino acids. V was clipped by 2 bases and J by 5 bases; unmatched bases: 4. CDR3 DNA sequence: TGCAGTGCTAGACGCGGGGGGGCGGACGAGCAGTACTTC. Its translation: CSARRGGADEQYF.

This clonotype was observed a few times. The chain couples TRBV25-1 to TRBJ2-1, with TRBD1 as a possible D gene (5 bases). The CDR3 is 19 residues long. Per the germline V gene, CDR1 is MGHDK and CDR2 is SYGVNS. V lost 2 bases and J lost 8, with 28 bases in between. CDR3 sequence (DNA): TGTGCCAGCAGTGAAGGTAGGGCAGGGCAAGCTAAAAAAAGGCATGAGCAGTTCTTC. Amino acid sequence: CASSEGRAGQAKKRHEQFF.

The rearrangement links TRBV15 to TRBJ1-5; D is unclear. The V end lost 0 bases, the J end lost 10 bases, and 13 bases lay between the germline ends. The CDR3 consists of 14 residues. Germline V CDR1 and CDR2: LNHNV, YYDKDF (reference sequence). The CDR3 is CATSRDAPRGPQHF. CDR3 DNA sequence: TGTGCCACCAGCAGAGATGCCCCTCGTGGTCCCCAGCATTTT.

The sample holds many counts of this clonotype. V and J are TRBV12-3 or TRBV12-4 and TRBJ2-5, with a tentative D call TRBD2 (5 bases). CDR3 length equals 14 residues. Trimming pared 6 bases from V and 5 bases from J, leaving 16 bases between. The CDR3 protein is CASSPDYGRETQYF. The CDR3 DNA sequence: TGTGCCAGCAGCCCTGACTACGGCAGGGAGACCCAGTACTTC.